This T cell receptor (beta chain) was sequenced in a study of T cell repertoires in cytomegalovirus infection. Study-level information: In the study, CMV epitopes included recently identified HLA-C-restricted and well-studied HLA-B-restricted ones.

The V end was cut by 3 bases, the J end by 4 bases, with 9 bases between. The germline V gene has CDR1 SGHVS and CDR2 FNYEAQ. The CDR3 is 13 residues long. Regarding the study as a whole: HLA-C-restricted CMV clonotypes gave the most frequent clonotype in two of eight donors.

One entry per CDR3 protein, called by TCRdb with MiXCR from the reads. The sample yields hundreds of thousands of distinct CDR3 sequences, 30% to 40% seen once. About this clonotype: What it binds is not known.

Source: cultured PBMCs, taken from culture after CMV antigen stimulation. The chain recombines TRBV7-6 with TRBJ2-5; D might be TRBD2 (6 bases). This clonotype was sampled from a human donor in good health (CMV status not recorded). Some clones in this sample may be carry-over from other donors' samples. CDR3 protein: CASSFGTLETQYF. CDR3 sequence (DNA): TGTGCCAGCAGCTTCGGGACTTTAGAGACCCAGTACTTC.